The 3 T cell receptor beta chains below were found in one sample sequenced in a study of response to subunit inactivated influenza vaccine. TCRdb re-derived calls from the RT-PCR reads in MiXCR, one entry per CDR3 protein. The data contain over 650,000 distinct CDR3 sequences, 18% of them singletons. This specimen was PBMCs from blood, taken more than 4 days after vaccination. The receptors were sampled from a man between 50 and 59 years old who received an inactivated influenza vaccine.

The CDR3: CASSQGTRAADEQYF. The CDR3 DNA is TGCGCCAGCAGCCAGGGGACCAGAGCGGCTGACGAGCAGTACTTC. The chain carries TRBV4-3 and TRBJ2-7; D may match TRBD1 or TRBD2 (5 bases each). Germline lookup yields CDR1 LGHNA and CDR2 YSLEER. Trimming shortened V by 3 bases and J by 5 bases, and 17 bases separated the two germline ends. The CDR3 consists of 15 residues.

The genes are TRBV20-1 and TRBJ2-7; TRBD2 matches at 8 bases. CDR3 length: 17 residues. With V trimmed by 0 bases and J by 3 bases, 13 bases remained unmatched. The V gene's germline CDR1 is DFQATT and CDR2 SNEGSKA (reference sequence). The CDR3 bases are TGCAGTGCTAGAGATTTATTGGCAGGGACTAGTCTCTACGAGCAGTACTTC. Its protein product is CSARDLLAGTSLYEQYF.

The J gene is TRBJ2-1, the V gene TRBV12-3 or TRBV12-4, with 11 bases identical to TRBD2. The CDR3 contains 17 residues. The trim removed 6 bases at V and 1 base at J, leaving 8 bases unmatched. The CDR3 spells CASSGLAGGGSYNEQFF. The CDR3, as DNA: TGTGCCAGCAGCGGTTTAGCGGGAGGGGGGTCCTACAATGAGCAGTTCTTC.